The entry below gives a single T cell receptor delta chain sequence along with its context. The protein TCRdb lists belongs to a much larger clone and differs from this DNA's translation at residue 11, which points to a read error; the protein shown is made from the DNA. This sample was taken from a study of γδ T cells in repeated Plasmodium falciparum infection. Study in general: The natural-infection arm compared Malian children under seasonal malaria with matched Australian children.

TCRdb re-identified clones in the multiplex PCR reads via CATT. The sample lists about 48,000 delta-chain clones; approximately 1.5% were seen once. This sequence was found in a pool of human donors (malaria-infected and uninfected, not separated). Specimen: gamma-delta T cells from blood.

The CDR3, as DNA: TGTGCTCTTAAATGTATCTTCCCTGGTATCTCCTGGGGGATACCTACCGATAAACTCATCTTT. This encodes CALKCIFPGISWGIPTDKLIF. V and J are TRDV1 and TRDJ1; 11 bases fit TRDD3. The J gene, absent from TCRdb, was called here by matching the DNA to germline. The CDR3 contains 21 residues. The V gene's germline CDR1 is TSWWSYY and CDR2 QGS. J gave up 2 bases and V 8 bases, and 25 bases lay outside the gene matches.